What follows are 26 T cell receptor beta chains derived from one specimen sequenced in a study of cytomegalovirus exposure and HLA in healthy donors. The PCR employed 60 Vbeta primers together with 13 Jbeta primers. Clones were sequenced by immunoSEQ multiplex PCR, and TCRdb holds only the in-frame ones, with some missing. The table lists about 140,000 clones, roughly 80% of them singletons. Sample: PBMCs. The receptors shown here come from a woman between 45 and 60 years old in good health and CMV-seropositive.

V gene TRBV5-5 combines with J gene TRBJ1-1, with a weak D call TRBD1 (5 bases). CDR1 SGHKS and CDR2 YYEKEE come from the germline V gene (reference sequence). The CDR3 totals 13 residues. The V and J ends lost 1 base and 3 bases respectively, with 7 bases between them. The CDR3 reads CASSLIRDTEAFF. DNA of the CDR3: TGTGCCAGCAGCTTGATCAGGGACACTGAAGCTTTCTTT.

This clone was detected once. The chain joins TRBV5-1 to TRBJ2-1, with D hard to call. V lost 5 bases and J 8 bases, leaving 8 bases between the germline ends. The CDR3 length is 11 residues. Per germline, CDR1 SGHRS and CDR2 YFSETQ. CDR3 region: CASRAIDEQFF. CDR3 in DNA: TGCGCCAGCAGAGCGATCGATGAGCAGTTCTTC.

The genes are TRBV11-2 and TRBJ2-1; 10 bases are shared with TRBD1. The trim removed 5 bases at V and 7 bases at J, leaving 8 bases unmatched. The CDR3 has 15 residues. Looked up from germline, CDR1 is SGHAT and CDR2 is FQNNGV. In DNA, the CDR3 is TGTGCCAGCAGCCGACAGGGGGCGCAGGAGAATGAGCAGTTCTTC. Translating it yields CASSRQGAQENEQFF. Full variable domain (outside the CDR3, taken from reference TRBV11-2 and TRBJ2-1): EAGVAQSPRYKIIEKRQSVAFWCNPISGHATLYWYQQILGQGPKLLIQFQNNGVVDDSQLPKDRFSAERLKGVDSTLKIQPAKLEDSAVYLCASSRQGAQENEQFFGPGTRLTVL.

The chain combines TRBV5-1 with TRBJ2-1; 8 bases are a match to TRBD1. V lost 4 bases and J lost 5; bases outside the gene matches: 8. The CDR3 covers 15 residues. Germline V gives CDR1 SGHRS, CDR2 YFSETQ. CDR3 bases: TGCGCCAGCAGCAGTGGACAGGGAGAGAACAATGAGCAGTTCTTC. Translation gives CASSSGQGENNEQFF.

The chain recombines TRBV9 with TRBJ1-3; D uncertain. This CDR3 is built from 18 residues. V lost 0 bases, J lost 1 base, and 17 bases lay in between. Germline values: CDR1 SGDLS, CDR2 YYNGEE. For the CDR3, the DNA is TGTGCCAGCAGCGTAGAGTCTTGGGCGGGAGAATCTGGAAACACCATATATTTT. This codes for CASSVESWAGESGNTIYF.

V is TRBV11-2 and J is TRBJ1-1; D remains ambiguous. The CDR3 totals 13 residues. Trimming stripped 5 bases from V and 5 bases from J, with 12 bases between. Looked up from germline, CDR1 is SGHAT and CDR2 is FQNNGV. CDR3 nucleotides: TGTGCCAGCAGCAAATGGGGAGAGACTGAAGCTTTCTTT. It encodes CASSKWGETEAFF.

The V call is TRBV4-3, the J call TRBJ2-5, with D possibly matching TRBD1 (6 bases). Germline loops: CDR1 LGHNA, CDR2 YSLEER. Trimming took off 4 bases at V and 1 base at J, with 7 bases between the two ends. There are 13 residues in the CDR3. Here the CDR3 reads CASSPTGQETQYF. DNA of the CDR3: TGCGCCAGCAGCCCGACAGGCCAAGAGACCCAGTACTTC.

The gene calls are TRBV6-5 and TRBJ2-7; 10 positions match TRBD1. Germline assignment: CDR1 MNHEY and CDR2 SVGAGI. After removal of 6 bases from V and 5 bases from J, the junction contained 4 bases not matched to a gene. The CDR3 is 13 amino acids. CDR3 sequence (DNA): TGTGCCAGCAGGAAGACAGGGGGCCACGAGCAGTACTTC. It is translated as CASRKTGGHEQYF.

The chain recombines TRBV30 with TRBJ2-7; TRBD2 aligns across 9 bases. This CDR3 region has 15 residues. Germline CDR1 reads GTSNPN; CDR2 reads SVGIG (reference sequence). The J segment lost 1 base and the V segment lost 5 bases, leaving 9 bases of the junction unmatched. The CDR3: CAWSGGAGGSYEQYF. The CDR3 nucleotides are TGTGCCTGGTCCGGCGGAGCGGGGGGATCCTACGAGCAGTACTTC.

V gene TRBV5-1 combines with J gene TRBJ2-7; D is unclear. The V and J ends lost 2 bases and 5 bases respectively, with 17 bases between them. Germline CDR1 SGHRS, CDR2 YFSETQ. The CDR3 is 15 amino acids. CDR3 coding DNA: TGCGCCAGCAGCTTTACCTCGGATTACCAGGACGAGCAGTACTTC. As protein: CASSFTSDYQDEQYF.

The rearrangement links TRBV19 to TRBJ2-5; TRBD2 matches at 16 bases. Germline-derived CDR1 and CDR2 are LNHDA and SQIVND (reference sequence). The CDR3 runs to 20 residues. V lost 3 bases, J lost 4 bases, and 14 bases stayed unmatched. This CDR3 reads CASSIESGTSGGGDRETQYF. The CDR3 DNA is TGTGCCAGTAGTATTGAGTCTGGGACTAGCGGGGGGGGAGATAGAGAGACCCAGTACTTC. Supplemented by reference TRBV19 and TRBJ2-5, the full variable domain reads DGGITQSPKYLFRKEGQNVTLSCEQNLNHDAMYWYRQDPGQGLRLIYYSQIVNDFQKGDIAEGYSVSREKKESFPLTVTSAQKNPTAFYLCASSIESGTSGGGDRETQYFGPGTRLLVL.

A few counts support this clone. This rearrangement joins TRBV5-1 to TRBJ1-2; D gene uncertain. CDR1 SGHRS and CDR2 YFSETQ come from the germline V gene. Trimming removed 4 bases at V and 5 bases at J, with 15 bases between. There are 14 residues in the CDR3. The CDR3 here is CASSLVSRTYGYTF. The CDR3 DNA reads TGCGCCAGCAGCCTTGTTTCCCGAACATATGGCTACACCTTC.

V gene TRBV7-2 combines with J gene TRBJ2-3; 12 bases match TRBD2. CDR3 length equals 16 residues. Germline-derived CDR1 and CDR2 are SGHTA and FQGNSA. The J segment lost 6 bases and the V segment lost 8 bases, leaving 12 bases of the junction unmatched. The CDR3 spells CASRLHLAGGQDTQYF. As DNA, the CDR3 is TGTGCCAGCCGCCTTCACCTAGCGGGGGGGCAGGATACGCAGTATTTT.

The rearrangement uses TRBV7-3 and TRBJ2-1; 7 positions match TRBD2. CDR3 length: 16 residues. With V trimmed by 5 bases and J by 2 bases, 9 bases remained unmatched. Per germline, CDR1 SGHTA and CDR2 FQGTGA. CDR3: CASSREAGVPYNEQFF. CDR3 nucleotide sequence: TGTGCCAGCAGCCGCGAGGCGGGGGTACCCTACAATGAGCAGTTCTTC.

This chain joins TRBV5-1 and TRBJ1-1; a weak D match, TRBD1 (6 bases). Germline CDR1 is SGHRS and CDR2 is YFSETQ. Trimming shortened V by 6 bases and J by 4 bases, and 16 bases separated the two germline ends. This CDR3 region has 14 residues. Here the CDR3 DNA reads TGCGCCAGCACCCGGGGGGGAGGGGGCACTGAAGCTTTCTTT. Its protein product is CASTRGGGGTEAFF.

CDR3 in amino acids: CASSLVGGDHQPQHF. DNA of the CDR3: TGTGCCAGCAGCTTAGTAGGGGGGGACCATCAGCCCCAGCATTTT. The chain combines TRBV11-2 with TRBJ1-5; possibly TRBD1 for D (6 bases). The germline CDR1 and CDR2 sequences are SGHAT and FQNNGV. V was cut by 1 base and J by 5 bases, with 12 bases left in between. This CDR3 has 15 amino acids.

The chain joins TRBV6-4 to TRBJ2-7, with D possibly being TRBD1 (5 bases). The CDR3 loop spans 14 amino acids. Germline lookup yields CDR1 MRHNA and CDR2 SNTAGT. Deletions cut 3 bases from V and 2 bases from J, with 11 bases between. DNA of the CDR3: TGTGCCAGCAGTGAGACAGCCTCAGCCTACGAGCAGTACTTC. Encoded protein: CASSETASAYEQYF.

CDR3 bases: TGTGCCAGCTCACCCTCGGGGATTGCCCTCTACGAGCAGTACTTC. This encodes CASSPSGIALYEQYF. The chain joins TRBV18 to TRBJ2-7; D perhaps matches TRBD2 (5 bases). This CDR3 spans 15 amino acids. V lost 3 bases and J lost 3, with 15 bases in between. From germline, CDR1 is KGHSH and CDR2 LQKENI.

The genes are TRBV7-3 and TRBJ2-2, with D maybe TRBD2 (5 bases). CDR1 and CDR2 (germline): SGHTA, FQGTGA. Trimming cost V 3 bases and J 2 bases, with 7 bases left between them. CDR3 length equals 14 residues. CDR3 loop: CASSFDYNTGELFF. The CDR3 DNA sequence: TGTGCCAGCAGCTTCGACTATAACACCGGGGAGCTGTTTTTT.

V gene TRBV14 combines with J gene TRBJ1-2, with TRBD1 matching over 9 bases. The CDR3 length is 16 residues. In germline, CDR1 is SGHDN, CDR2 FVKESK. Trimming cost V 2 bases and J 3 bases; bases outside gene matches: 7. CDR3 region: CASSQNAGQGDYGYTF. The DNA of the CDR3 is TGTGCCAGCAGCCAAAATGCGGGACAGGGAGACTATGGCTACACCTTC.

The chain recombines TRBV7-6 with TRBJ2-5; TRBD2 matches at 7 bases. The CDR3 extends over 18 amino acids. Germline CDR1 and CDR2: SGHVS and FNYEAQ. The V gene end was trimmed by 4 bases and the J gene end by 5 bases; junction bases not matched to a gene: 19. The CDR3 DNA is TGTGCCAGCAGCTACTCCTCCCTAGCGGCTTCTCTCGGCGAGACCCAGTACTTC. It yields the protein CASSYSSLAASLGETQYF.

V is TRBV27 and J is TRBJ1-5; D unresolved. Germline assignment: CDR1 MNHEY and CDR2 SMNVEV (reference sequence). There are 14 residues in the CDR3. V gave up 1 base and J gave up 6 bases, with 10 bases separating them. The CDR3 nucleotides read TGTGCCAGCAGTTTATATGCGGGCAGTCAGCCCCAGCATTTT. Translated, it gives CASSLYAGSQPQHF.

The CDR3 reads CASSSPGGENEKLFF. DNA for the CDR3: TGTGCCAGCAGCTCCCCGGGGGGTGAGAATGAAAAACTGTTTTTT. The chain employs TRBV7-3 and TRBJ1-4; a weak D match, TRBD1 (5 bases). Per the germline V gene, CDR1 is SGHTA and CDR2 is FQGTGA. This CDR3 has 15 amino acids. V lost 4 bases and J lost 5, with 14 bases in between.

The gene calls are TRBV6-5 and TRBJ2-5; D perhaps matches TRBD2 (7 bases). The CDR3 runs to 14 residues. The germline V gene has CDR1 MNHEY and CDR2 SVGAGI. V dropped 5 bases and J dropped 5 bases, with 15 bases sitting between them. The CDR3 sequence: CASSPTGGRETQYF. The CDR3 DNA sequence: TGTGCCAGCAGTCCCACGGGGGGCCGGGAGACCCAGTACTTC.

The chain joins TRBV11-3 to TRBJ2-2; 10 bases match TRBD1. V was clipped by 4 bases and J by 3 bases; unmatched bases: 2. Looked up from germline, CDR1 is SGHNT and CDR2 is YENEEA. The CDR3 has 15 amino acids. CDR3 residues: CASSSGTGDTGELFF. The CDR3, as DNA: TGTGCCAGCAGCTCAGGGACAGGGGACACCGGGGAGCTGTTTTTT.

The chain links TRBV7-3 to TRBJ1-1; 9 nucleotides agree with TRBD1. This CDR3 spans 15 amino acids. Trimming removed 1 base from V and 6 bases from J; junction bases left unmatched: 6. The germline gives CDR1 SGHTA, CDR2 FQGTGA. The CDR3 bases are TGTGCCAGCAGCTTAATACAGGGGGCAACAGCTGAAGCTTTCTTT. Its protein product is CASSLIQGATAEAFF.